The next 28 T cell receptor beta chains were all read from a single sample in a study of graft-versus-host responses after intestinal transplantation. Sequencing was performed with immunoSEQ multiplex PCR; in TCRdb, only in-frame clones are kept and a portion is missing. The sample lists about 39,000 clones; roughly nine tenths were seen once. Material: PBMCs, obtained 267 days after transplant. The source is a human patient who received an intestinal transplant, so some T cells may come from the graft donor.

J is TRBJ2-1 and V is TRBV15; tentatively, D is TRBD1 or TRBD2 (5 bases each). V lost 5 bases and J 7 bases, leaving 21 bases between the germline ends. Germline V gives CDR1 LNHNV, CDR2 YYDKDF (reference sequence). This CDR3 is 16 amino acids long. The CDR3 nucleotides read TGTGCCACCAGCCCACCGGAGGCAGGGTATGTAAATGAGCAGTTCTTC. Protein: CATSPPEAGYVNEQFF.

This sequence joins TRBV7-8 and TRBJ2-2; 9 bases map to TRBD2. This CDR3 is 15 amino acids long. Germline-derived CDR1 and CDR2 are SGHVS and FQNEAQ. The junction had 9 bases not matched to a gene; V was cut back by 5 bases and J by 8 bases. As DNA, the CDR3 is TGTGCCAGCAGCCGGTGGCGGGGGGGCAGTGGGGAGCTGTTTTTT. This codes for CASSRWRGGSGELFF.

The J gene is TRBJ2-3, the V gene TRBV13; D gene uncertain. CDR3 length equals 13 residues. Trimming stripped 7 bases from V and 6 bases from J, with 14 bases between. Germline V gives CDR1 PRHDT, CDR2 FYEKMQ (reference sequence). CDR3 DNA: TGTGCCAGCATGGTTTTCGGTCCGGATACGCAGTATTTT. This sequence encodes CASMVFGPDTQYF.

This chain links TRBV10-1 with TRBJ2-1; 7 nucleotides agree with TRBD1. With 5 bases clipped from V and 9 bases from J, the junction kept 4 bases outside the gene matches. From germline, CDR1 is WNHNN and CDR2 SYGVQD (reference sequence). The CDR3 has 12 amino acids. The CDR3: CASSPHRGEQFF. CDR3 nucleotide sequence: TGCGCCAGCAGTCCTCACAGGGGTGAGCAGTTCTTC.

CDR3 DNA sequence: TGTGCCAGCAACCTCCCGCCGGAAGCTTTCTTT. Its protein is CASNLPPEAFF. The chain employs TRBV6-5 and TRBJ1-1; D call uncertain. The CDR3 contains 11 residues. Germline CDR1 and CDR2: MNHEY and SVGAGI. Trimming removed 7 bases from V and 8 bases from J, with 11 bases in between.

The chain carries TRBV6-4 and TRBJ1-2, with D maybe TRBD1 (6 bases). The CDR3 has 14 amino acids. Trimming stripped 11 bases from V and 8 bases from J, with 24 bases between. In germline, CDR1 is MRHNA, CDR2 SNTAGT. CDR3 sequence: CAGTRDIGYWGYTF. The CDR3 coding sequence is TGTGCCGGGACCCGGGACATAGGGTACTGGGGCTACACCTTC.

The rearrangement uses TRBV6-5 and TRBJ2-5, with 7 positions matching TRBD2. The trim removed 4 bases at V and 5 bases at J, leaving 13 bases unmatched. The CDR3 runs to 16 residues. Germline V gene sequence: CDR1 MNHEY, CDR2 SVGAGI. For the CDR3, the DNA is TGTGCCAGCAGTTTAGGGACCAGGGAGGGGCTGGAGACCCAGTACTTC. Amino acids: CASSLGTREGLETQYF.

This chain connects TRBV11-2 to TRBJ2-7, with D possibly matching TRBD1 (6 bases). Germline V gene data show CDR1 as SGHAT and CDR2 as FQNNGV. The CDR3 is made up of 15 amino acids. V lost 5 bases and J 5 bases, leaving 19 bases between the germline ends. CDR3 amino acids: CASSLTGNSPNEQYF. In DNA form, the CDR3 reads TGTGCCAGCAGCCTTACAGGGAATTCCCCTAACGAGCAGTACTTC.

CDR3 DNA: TGTGCCAGCAGTTTATCTTTCCTCTCGGGGGGCTACACCTTC. Protein product: CASSLSFLSGGYTF. The rearrangement links TRBV27 to TRBJ1-2; no definite D call. Germline-derived CDR1 and CDR2 are MNHEY and SMNVEV (reference sequence). The CDR3 has 14 amino acids. V was trimmed by 0 bases and J by 8 bases, leaving 13 bases between them.

The chain recombines TRBV2 with TRBJ1-2, with unresolved D. V was clipped by 7 bases and J by 8 bases, with 11 bases between them. This CDR3 is built from 11 residues. Germline CDR1 is SNHLY and CDR2 is FYNNEI. CDR3: CASKLERGYTF. The CDR3 coding sequence is TGTGCCAGCAAGCTCGAAAGGGGCTACACCTTC.

V and J are TRBV7-2 and TRBJ1-2, with TRBD1 as a possible D gene (6 bases). V shed 1 base and J shed 0 bases, with 15 bases lying between them. The CDR3 consists of 17 residues. Germline lookup yields CDR1 SGHTA and CDR2 FQGNSA. The CDR3 loop is CASSLVGDRRTNYGYTF. For the CDR3, the DNA is TGTGCCAGCAGCTTAGTTGGTGACAGGCGAACTAACTATGGCTACACCTTC.

The DNA of the CDR3 is TGTGCCAGCGCCGTTCCTGGAAACACCATATATTTT. This codes for CASAVPGNTIYF. V and J are TRBV6-6 and TRBJ1-3; unclear D gene. In germline, CDR1 is MNHNY, CDR2 SVGAGI (reference sequence). This CDR3 comprises 12 residues. The V end lost 8 bases, the J end lost 2 bases, and 7 bases lay between the germline ends.

The chain has TRBV10-3 and TRBJ1-1, with D perhaps TRBD1 (5 bases). The V end lost 10 bases, the J end lost 1 base, and 7 bases lay between the germline ends. The CDR3 extends over 11 amino acids. In germline, CDR1 is ENHRY, CDR2 SYGVKD. CDR3 sequence (DNA): TGTGCCACCCAGGGGAACACTGAAGCTTTCTTT. Translated, it gives CATQGNTEAFF.

V and J are TRBV5-6 and TRBJ1-4, with D possibly being TRBD1 (5 bases). This CDR3 region has 15 residues. Germline CDR1 and CDR2: SGHDT and YYEEEE. V was cut by 4 bases and J by 8 bases, with 18 bases left in between. DNA of the CDR3: TGTGCCAGCAGCCGAATGACAGATGGGGTGGAAAAACTGTTTTTT. It specifies CASSRMTDGVEKLFF.

The chain joins TRBV5-3 to TRBJ1-1; TRBD1 matches at 9 bases. TRBV5-3 counts as an open reading frame of uncertain function. This CDR3 has 15 residues. With V trimmed by 0 bases and J by 7 bases, 7 bases remained unmatched. CDR3 bases: TGTGCCAGAAGCTTGGCCTTGGACAGGGGTGGTGAAGCTTTCTTT. Its protein product is CARSLALDRGGEAFF.

This clone has just a few counts. This chain connects TRBV11-3 to TRBJ1-1; D is unresolved. V was cut by 5 bases and J by 4 bases, with 11 bases left in between. Germline V CDR1 and CDR2: SGHNT, YENEEA. The CDR3 consists of 13 residues. The chain's CDR3 is CASSIRRSTEAFF. DNA of the CDR3: TGTGCCAGCAGCATCAGACGCAGCACTGAAGCTTTCTTT.

This clone was seen just once. The chain is built from TRBV5-1 and TRBJ2-3, with 9 bases fitting TRBD2. The length of the CDR3 is 20 residues. Trimming at V came to 0 bases and at J to 1 base, leaving 15 bases not matched to a gene. The germline CDR1 and CDR2 sequences are SGHRS and YFSETQ. DNA of the CDR3: TGCGCCAGCAGCTTGGCCCGTCTGTGGTTAGCGGGGGCCCGCACAGATACGCAGTATTTT. The encoded protein is CASSLARLWLAGARTDTQYF.

This clone was detected a few times. The rearrangement uses TRBV27 and TRBJ2-2; 8 bases map to TRBD2. The CDR3 runs to 13 residues. Losses at the gene ends were 3 bases for V and 7 bases for J; bases not matched to a gene: 1. Germline CDR1 and CDR2: MNHEY and SMNVEV (reference sequence). The DNA for the CDR3 is TGTGCCAGCAGTTTCGGGGGGGTCGGGGAGCTGTTTTTT. Encoded protein: CASSFGGVGELFF.

The rearrangement joins TRBV5-1 to TRBJ1-1; TRBD1 matches 7 bases. The CDR3 has 15 residues. With 6 bases clipped from V and 1 base from J, the junction kept 9 bases outside the gene matches. The germline CDR1 and CDR2 sequences are SGHRS and YFSETQ. In nucleotides, the CDR3 is TGCGCCAGCACTTTGGACAGGTGGGAGAACACTGAAGCTTTCTTT. Its translation is CASTLDRWENTEAFF.

The rearrangement links TRBV6-5 to TRBJ1-1, with unresolved D. The ends were cut back, 2 bases at V and 1 base at J, with 5 bases in the middle. CDR1 MNHEY and CDR2 SVGAGI come from the germline V gene. This CDR3 region has 13 residues. The CDR3 DNA sequence: TGTGCCAGCAGTTACGCGGGGAACACTGAAGCTTTCTTT. This sequence encodes CASSYAGNTEAFF.

As for this clone: The same CDR3 arises from other DNA sequences in this sample as well. The chain joins TRBV11-3 to TRBJ2-2; D unclear. Looked up from germline, CDR1 is SGHNT and CDR2 is YENEEA. The CDR3 runs to 14 residues. V was cut by 0 bases and J by 9 bases, with 11 bases left in between. Written as DNA, the CDR3 is TGTGCCAGCAGCTTAGAGGGGTTAGGCCGGGAGCTGTTTTTT. Translating it yields CASSLEGLGRELFF.

The J gene is TRBJ2-7, the V gene TRBV4-2; TRBD1 aligns across 8 bases. V shed 0 bases, J shed 5 bases, and the junction held 18 bases outside the gene matches. The CDR3 is made up of 19 amino acids. Germline CDR1 reads LGHNA; CDR2 reads YNFKEQ. CDR3 protein: CASSQDGFDKTGVPHEQYF. DNA for the CDR3: TGTGCCAGCAGCCAAGATGGGTTTGATAAGACAGGGGTCCCCCACGAGCAGTACTTC.

The genes are TRBV20-1 and TRBJ1-2; TRBD1 might be the D (5 bases). Trimming cost V 1 base and J 8 bases, with 5 bases left between them. The CDR3 extends over 10 amino acids. Germline CDR1 DFQATT, CDR2 SNEGSKA (reference sequence). The CDR3 DNA follows: TGCAGTGCTAGAGGGGGCGGCTACACCTTC. Its protein product is CSARGGGYTF.

The V gene is TRBV5-1, the J gene TRBJ2-3, with 8 bases matching TRBD1. With V trimmed by 0 bases and J by 4 bases, 4 bases remained unmatched. Per the germline V gene, CDR1 is SGHRS and CDR2 is YFSETQ. CDR3 size: 15 residues. For the CDR3, the DNA is TGCGCCAGCAGCTTGGGACAGGGGATGCCAGATACGCAGTATTTT. This translates into CASSLGQGMPDTQYF.

The chain joins TRBV18 to TRBJ2-1; D gene uncertain. CDR3 length: 14 residues. In germline, CDR1 is KGHSH, CDR2 LQKENI. With 6 bases removed from V and 0 bases from J, the gap between germline ends came to 9 bases. The CDR3 nucleotides read TGTGCCAGCTCCGCACGTAGCTCCTACAATGAGCAGTTCTTC. Protein: CASSARSSYNEQFF.

This chain uses TRBV5-1 with TRBJ2-3, with 9 bases fitting TRBD2. V lost 0 bases and J lost 6; bases outside the gene matches: 8. The CDR3 spans 16 residues. CDR1 SGHRS and CDR2 YFSETQ come from the germline V gene. The CDR3 reads CASSLVPRGGSDTQYF. The CDR3 nucleotides are TGCGCCAGCAGCTTGGTCCCGCGGGGGGGCTCGGATACGCAGTATTTT. Drawing the rest from reference TRBV5-1 and TRBJ2-3, the complete variable domain is KAGVTQTPRYLIKTRGQQVTLSCSPISGHRSVSWYQQTPGQGLQFLFEYFSETQRNKGNFPGRFSGRQFSNSRSEMNVSTLELGDSALYLCASSLVPRGGSDTQYFGPGTRLTVL.

The chain employs TRBV12-5 and TRBJ2-5; TRBD2 is a possible D gene (6 bases). This CDR3 has 15 residues. CDR1 LGHNT and CDR2 FRNRAP come from the germline V gene. Trimming removed 0 bases at V and 5 bases at J, with 13 bases between. The CDR3 sequence is CASGLVGGAGETQYF. The DNA for the CDR3 is TGTGCTAGTGGTTTGGTCGGAGGGGCAGGGGAGACCCAGTACTTC.

The count of this clone is one. J is TRBJ2-7 and V is TRBV28; 8 bases are a match to TRBD2. CDR3 length equals 16 residues. With 2 bases clipped from V and 0 bases from J, the junction kept 6 bases outside the gene matches. CDR1 and CDR2 (germline): MDHEN, SYDVKM. The CDR3 sequence: CASSLPTSGSSYEQYF. For the CDR3, the DNA is TGTGCCAGCAGTTTACCCACTAGCGGATCCTCCTACGAGCAGTACTTC.